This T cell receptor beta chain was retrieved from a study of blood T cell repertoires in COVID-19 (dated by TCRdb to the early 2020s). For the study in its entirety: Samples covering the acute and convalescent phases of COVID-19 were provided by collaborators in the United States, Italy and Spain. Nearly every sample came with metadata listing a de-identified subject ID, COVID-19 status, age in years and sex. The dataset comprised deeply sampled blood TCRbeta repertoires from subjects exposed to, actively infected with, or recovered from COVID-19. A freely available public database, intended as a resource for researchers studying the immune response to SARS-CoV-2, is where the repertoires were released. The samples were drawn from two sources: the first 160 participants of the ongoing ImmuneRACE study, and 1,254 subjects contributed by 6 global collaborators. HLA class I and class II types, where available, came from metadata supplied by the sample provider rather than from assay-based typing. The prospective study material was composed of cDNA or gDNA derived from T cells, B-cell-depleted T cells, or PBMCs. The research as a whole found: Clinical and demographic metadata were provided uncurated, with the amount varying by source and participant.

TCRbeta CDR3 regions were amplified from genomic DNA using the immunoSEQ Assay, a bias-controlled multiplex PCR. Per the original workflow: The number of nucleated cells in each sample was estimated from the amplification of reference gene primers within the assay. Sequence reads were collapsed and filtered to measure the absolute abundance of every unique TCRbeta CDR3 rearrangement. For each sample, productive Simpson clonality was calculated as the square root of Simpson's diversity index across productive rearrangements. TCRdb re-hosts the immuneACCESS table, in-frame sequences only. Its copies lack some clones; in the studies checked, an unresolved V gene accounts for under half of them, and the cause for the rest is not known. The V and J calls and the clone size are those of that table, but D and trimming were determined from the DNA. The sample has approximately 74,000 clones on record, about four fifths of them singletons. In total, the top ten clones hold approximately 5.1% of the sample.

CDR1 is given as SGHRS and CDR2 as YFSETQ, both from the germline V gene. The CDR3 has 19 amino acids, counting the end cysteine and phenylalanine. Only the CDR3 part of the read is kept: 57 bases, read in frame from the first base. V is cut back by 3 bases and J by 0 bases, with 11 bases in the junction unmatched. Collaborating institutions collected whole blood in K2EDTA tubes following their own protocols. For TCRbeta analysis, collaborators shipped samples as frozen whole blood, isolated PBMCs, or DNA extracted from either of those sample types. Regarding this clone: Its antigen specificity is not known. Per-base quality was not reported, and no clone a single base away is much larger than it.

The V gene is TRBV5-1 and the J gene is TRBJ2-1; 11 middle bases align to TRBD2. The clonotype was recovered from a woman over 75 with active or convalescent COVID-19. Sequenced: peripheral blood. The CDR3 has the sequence CASSSTGTSGISSYNEQFF. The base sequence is TGCGCCAGCAGCTCCACCGGGACTAGCGGAATTAGCTCCTACAATGAGCAGTTCTTC. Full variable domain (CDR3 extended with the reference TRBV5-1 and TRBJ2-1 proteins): KAGVTQTPRYLIKTRGQQVTLSCSPISGHRSVSWYQQTPGQGLQFLFEYFSETQRNKGNFPGRFSGRQFSNSRSEMNVSTLELGDSALYLCASSSTGTSGISSYNEQFFGPGTRLTVL.